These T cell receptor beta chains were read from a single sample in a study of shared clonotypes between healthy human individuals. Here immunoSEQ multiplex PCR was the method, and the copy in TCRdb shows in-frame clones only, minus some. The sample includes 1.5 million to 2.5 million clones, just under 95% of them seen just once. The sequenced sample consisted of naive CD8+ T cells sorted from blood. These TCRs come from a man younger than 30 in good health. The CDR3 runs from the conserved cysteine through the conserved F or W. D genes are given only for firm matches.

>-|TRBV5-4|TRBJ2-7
TGTGCCAGCAGTTCGTCTGACTCCTGGAACGAGCAGTACTTC
CASSSSDSWNEQYF
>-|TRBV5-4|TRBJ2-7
TGTGCCAGCAGCCTGGGTGCGGGACAGCTACTGGAGCAGTACTTC
CASSLGAGQLLEQYF
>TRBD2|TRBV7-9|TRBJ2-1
TGTGCCAGCAGCCCACTAGCGGGATTGATCTTCAATGAGCAGTTCTTC
CASSPLAGLIFNEQFF
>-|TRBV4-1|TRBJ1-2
TGCGCCAGCAGCCAGCACAACAGTGGGGCCTATGGCTACACCTTC
CASSQHNSGAYGYTF
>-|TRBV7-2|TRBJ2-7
TGTGCCAGCAGCCCCCGATTCGTCCCCGACGAGCAGTACTTC
CASSPRFVPDEQYF
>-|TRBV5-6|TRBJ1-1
TGTGCCTCTTGGGGGGGACCCAACACTGAAGCTTTCTTT
CASWGGPNTEAFF
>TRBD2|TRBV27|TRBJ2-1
TGTGCCAGCAACGTTCTAGCGGGTGGCTACAATGAGCAGTTCTTC
CASNVLAGGYNEQFF
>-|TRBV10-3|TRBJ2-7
TGTGCCACAGGGGGGGGCGGTGAAATCGAGCAGTACTTC
CATGGGGEIEQYF
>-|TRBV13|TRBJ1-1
TGTGCCAGCAGACGGGCCCAAAACACTGAAGCTTTCTTT
CASRRAQNTEAFF
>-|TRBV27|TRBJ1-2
TGTGCCAGCAGTTTGGCAGTTAACTATGGCTACACCTTC
CASSLAVNYGYTF
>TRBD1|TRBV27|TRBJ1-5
TGTGCCAGCAGTTGGACAGGGGGTGGTCAGCCCCAGCATTTT
CASSWTGGGQPQHF
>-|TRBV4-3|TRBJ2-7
TGCGCCAGCAGTAGTTTCGAGGGCTACGAGCAGTACTTC
CASSSFEGYEQYF
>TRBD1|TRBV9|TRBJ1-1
TGTGCCAGCAGCGTTGGACAGGGCTGGGGGAACACTGAAGCTTTCTTT
CASSVGQGWGNTEAFF
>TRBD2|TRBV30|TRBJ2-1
TGTGCCTGGAGTCCGGGACTAGCGGGAGTGGATGAGCAGTTCTTC
CAWSPGLAGVDEQFF
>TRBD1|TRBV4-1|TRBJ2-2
TGCGCCAGCAGCCAAGGGACAGGGGGCATCGGGGAGCTGTTTTTT
CASSQGTGGIGELFF
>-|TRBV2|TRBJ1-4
TGTGCCAGCAGCGCAGCTGAACTGGAGATTAATGAAAAACTGTTTTTT
CASSAAELEINEKLFF
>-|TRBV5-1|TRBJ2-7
TGCGCCAGCAGCTTGAGGTCCGGCGCTTTAGGGTCCTACGAGCAGTACTTC
CASSLRSGALGSYEQYF